This T cell receptor beta chain was documented in a study of blood T cell repertoires in COVID-19. Background on the study: Samples representing acute and convalescent COVID-19 were sourced from the United States, Italy and Spain.

In the original workflow: The authors estimated nucleated cell counts from reference gene primer amplification. Data came from immunoSEQ multiplex PCR; TCRdb stores just in-frame clones and leaves some out. The V and J calls and the clone size are those of that table, but D and trimming were determined from the DNA. The table includes roughly 190,000 clones, approximately 91% detected once. With regard to this clone: The junction and the germline gene differ at one end; a read error may be behind it.

The CDR3 extends over 13 amino acids. Germline V lookup: CDR1 MNHNS, CDR2 SASEGT. The sample was peripheral blood. This clonotype was sampled from a man younger than 40 with acute or convalescent COVID-19. The J gene is TRBJ1-2, the V gene TRBV6-1; tentative D call: TRBD1 (6 bases). CDR3 in DNA: TGTGCCAGCAGTGAAATCGGGGTCAGGGGCCTACTCTTC. Amino acid sequence: CASSEIGVRGLLF.